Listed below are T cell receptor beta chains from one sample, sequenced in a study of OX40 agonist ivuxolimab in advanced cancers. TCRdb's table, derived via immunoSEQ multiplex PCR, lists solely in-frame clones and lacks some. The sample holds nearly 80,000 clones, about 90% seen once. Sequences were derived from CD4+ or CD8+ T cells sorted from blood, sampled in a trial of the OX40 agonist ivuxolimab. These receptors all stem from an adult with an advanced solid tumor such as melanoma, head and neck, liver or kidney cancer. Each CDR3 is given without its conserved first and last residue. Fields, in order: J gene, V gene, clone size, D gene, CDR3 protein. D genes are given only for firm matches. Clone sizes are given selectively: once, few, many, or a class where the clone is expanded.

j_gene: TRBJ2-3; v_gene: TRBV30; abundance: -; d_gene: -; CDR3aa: ASTDSSTDTQY
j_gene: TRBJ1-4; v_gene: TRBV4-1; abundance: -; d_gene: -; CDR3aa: ASSQDHEVTGINEKLF
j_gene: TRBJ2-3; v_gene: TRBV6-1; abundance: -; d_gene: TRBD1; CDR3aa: ASRADRRGDTQY
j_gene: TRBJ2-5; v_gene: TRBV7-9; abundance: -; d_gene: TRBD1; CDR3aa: ASSYGQGEETQY
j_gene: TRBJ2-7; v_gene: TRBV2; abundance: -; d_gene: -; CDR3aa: ATEGTAYEQY
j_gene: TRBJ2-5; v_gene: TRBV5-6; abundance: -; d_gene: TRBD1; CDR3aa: ASSLGQGPLSDQETQY
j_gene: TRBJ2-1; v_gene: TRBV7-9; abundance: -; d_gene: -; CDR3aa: ASSLDSSSYNEQF
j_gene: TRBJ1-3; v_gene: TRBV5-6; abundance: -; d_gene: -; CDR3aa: ASRERGSGNTIY
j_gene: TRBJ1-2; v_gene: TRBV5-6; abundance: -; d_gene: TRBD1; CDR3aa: ASSEPASTLTGLYGYT
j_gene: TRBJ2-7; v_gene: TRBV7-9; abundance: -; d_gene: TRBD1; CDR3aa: ASSSPGQGYEQY
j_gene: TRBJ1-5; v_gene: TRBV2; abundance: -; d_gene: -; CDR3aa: ASRADRMGNQPQH
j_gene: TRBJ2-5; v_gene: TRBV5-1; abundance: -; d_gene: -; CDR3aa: ASSLEAFGNTQY
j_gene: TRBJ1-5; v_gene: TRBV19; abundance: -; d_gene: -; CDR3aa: ASSIGARSNQPQH
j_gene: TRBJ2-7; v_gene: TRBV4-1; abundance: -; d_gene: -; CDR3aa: ASSQEVGRFTVVSYEQY
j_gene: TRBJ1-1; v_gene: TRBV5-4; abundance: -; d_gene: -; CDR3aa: ASSLGTGWNTEAF
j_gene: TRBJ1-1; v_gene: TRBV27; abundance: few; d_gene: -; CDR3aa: ASRGVANTEAF
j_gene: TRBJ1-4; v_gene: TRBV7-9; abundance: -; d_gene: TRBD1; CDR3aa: ASSLVNRGGNEKLF
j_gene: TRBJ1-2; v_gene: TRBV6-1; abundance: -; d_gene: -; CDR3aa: ASSEIGAQNYGYT
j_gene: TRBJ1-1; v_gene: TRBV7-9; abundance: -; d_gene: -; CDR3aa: ASSSYREHTEAF
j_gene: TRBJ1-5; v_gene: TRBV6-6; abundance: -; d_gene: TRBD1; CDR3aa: ASREDRGPQPQH
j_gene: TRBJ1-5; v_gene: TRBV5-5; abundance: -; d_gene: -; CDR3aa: ASSLAQSNQPQH
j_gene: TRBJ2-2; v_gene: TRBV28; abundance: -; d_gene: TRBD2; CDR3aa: ASRKPSGVRHTGELF
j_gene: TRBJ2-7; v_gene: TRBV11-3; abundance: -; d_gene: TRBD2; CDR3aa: ASSLDGGIGRGEQY
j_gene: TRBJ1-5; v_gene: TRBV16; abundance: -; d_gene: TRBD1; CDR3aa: ASSQSGQGRSNQPQH
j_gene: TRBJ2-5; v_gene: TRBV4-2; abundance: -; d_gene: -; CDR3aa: ASSRGVEETQY
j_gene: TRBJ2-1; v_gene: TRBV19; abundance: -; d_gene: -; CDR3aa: ASSIALGSAWVPF
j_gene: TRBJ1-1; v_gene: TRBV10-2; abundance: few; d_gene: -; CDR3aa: ASSELESENTEAF
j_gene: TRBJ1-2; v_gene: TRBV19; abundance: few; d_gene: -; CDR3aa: ASSTLGAIIYGYT
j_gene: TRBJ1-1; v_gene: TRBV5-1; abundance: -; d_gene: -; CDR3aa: ASSSDRGLITEAF
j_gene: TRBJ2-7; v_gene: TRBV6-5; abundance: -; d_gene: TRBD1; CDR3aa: ASSYPGQGAHEQY
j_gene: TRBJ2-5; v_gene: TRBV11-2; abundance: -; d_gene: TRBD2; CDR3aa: ASSLEGSGGAWQETQY
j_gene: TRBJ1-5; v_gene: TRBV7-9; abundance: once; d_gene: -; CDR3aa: ASSLAGGDSNQPQH
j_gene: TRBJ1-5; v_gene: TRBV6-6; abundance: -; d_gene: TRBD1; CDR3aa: ASSYRTGVGNQPQH
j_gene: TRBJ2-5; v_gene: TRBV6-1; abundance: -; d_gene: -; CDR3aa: ASSEGGKGQETQY
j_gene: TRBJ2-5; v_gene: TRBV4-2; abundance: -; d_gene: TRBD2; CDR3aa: ASSQDQERGISETQY
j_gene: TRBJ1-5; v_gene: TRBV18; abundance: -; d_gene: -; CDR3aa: ASSSGLSNQPQH
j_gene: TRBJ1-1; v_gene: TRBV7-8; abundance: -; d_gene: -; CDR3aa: ASSRIRDTEAF
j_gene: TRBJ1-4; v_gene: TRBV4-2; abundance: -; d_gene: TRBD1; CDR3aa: ASSPDRGKTEKLF
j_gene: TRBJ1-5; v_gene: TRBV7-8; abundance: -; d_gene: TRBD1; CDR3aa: ASSFFLGQGAESNQPQH
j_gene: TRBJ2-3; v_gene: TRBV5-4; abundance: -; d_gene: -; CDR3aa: ASSLQAGLTDTQY
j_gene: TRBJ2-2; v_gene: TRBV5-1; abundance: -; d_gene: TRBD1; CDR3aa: ASRRQGTNTGELF
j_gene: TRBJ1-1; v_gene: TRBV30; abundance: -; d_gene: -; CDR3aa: AWSPEGNTEAF
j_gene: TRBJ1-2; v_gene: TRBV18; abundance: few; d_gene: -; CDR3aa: ASSPAENHYGYT
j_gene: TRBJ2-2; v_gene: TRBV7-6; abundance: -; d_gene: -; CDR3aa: ASSSRVPGELF
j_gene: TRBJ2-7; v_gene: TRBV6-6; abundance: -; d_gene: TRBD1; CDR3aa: ASSWPPGQRTYEQY